The rows below give T cell receptor beta chains drawn from one sample of a study of T cells in Graves' hyperthyroidism and ophthalmopathy. TCRdb used MiXCR to reprocess the multiplex PCR reads, holding one entry per CDR3 protein. This sample has around 380,000 distinct CDR3 sequences, with roughly 13% found just once. Sequencing was carried out using blood. These receptors came from a man under 40 with Graves' hyperthyroidism that later progressed to Graves' ophthalmopathy. CDR3s include the opening cysteine and the closing phenylalanine or tryptophan. The order of the fields is V gene, J gene, D gene, CDR3 protein. A D gene is named only where the DNA matches it firmly.

TRBV5-5	TRBJ2-7	-	CASSFTGGLEQYF
TRBV4-2	TRBJ1-1	-	CASSQDLIVGHMNTEAFF
TRBV10-2	TRBJ2-3	-	CASSGWAASTDTQYF
TRBV5-1	TRBJ1-2	-	CASRSTADYGYTF
TRBV10-3	TRBJ1-5	TRBD1	CAISDREEQPQHF
TRBV7-8	TRBJ1-2	TRBD1	CASSLDTGVNYGYTF
TRBV10-3	TRBJ2-7	-	CAISDPDSYEQYF
TRBV6-1	TRBJ2-2	-	CASREWVYTGELFF
TRBV27	TRBJ1-1	-	CASSLHRVSGESTEAFF
TRBV24-1	TRBJ1-2	-	CATSDPVTYGYTF
TRBV11-1	TRBJ2-1	-	CASSPPGSDNEQFF
TRBV2	TRBJ2-2	-	CATLQGPGELFF
TRBV9	TRBJ2-2	TRBD1	CASSATGTGFPYTGELFF
TRBV20-1	TRBJ1-6	-	CSARAQTISSYNSPLHF
TRBV6-2/TRBV6-3	TRBJ2-7	TRBD1	CASRGGQGILSAVGLDEQYF
TRBV10-3	TRBJ2-1	-	CAIRGQRGDNEQFF
TRBV19	TRBJ2-7	-	CASSISTASYEQYF
TRBV9	TRBJ1-1	-	CASSVTGNTEALF